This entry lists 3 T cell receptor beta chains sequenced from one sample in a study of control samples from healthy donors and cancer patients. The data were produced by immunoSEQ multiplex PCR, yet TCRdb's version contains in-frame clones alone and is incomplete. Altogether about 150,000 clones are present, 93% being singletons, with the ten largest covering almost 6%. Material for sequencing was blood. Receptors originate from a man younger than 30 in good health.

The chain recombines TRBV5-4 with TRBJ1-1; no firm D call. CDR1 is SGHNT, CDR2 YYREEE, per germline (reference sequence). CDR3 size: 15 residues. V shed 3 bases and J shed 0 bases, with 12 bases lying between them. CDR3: CASSSIAGLNTEAFF. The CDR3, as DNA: TGTGCCAGCAGCTCGATCGCAGGTTTGAACACTGAAGCTTTCTTT.

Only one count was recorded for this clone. The CDR3 loop is CASSSSVGYGYTF. In nucleotides, the CDR3 is TGTGCCAGCAGTAGTAGCGTAGGGTATGGCTACACCTTC. This chain links TRBV25-1 with TRBJ1-2; no reliable D call. The CDR3 extends over 13 amino acids. Germline values: CDR1 MGHDK, CDR2 SYGVNS. V was cut by 5 bases and J by 5 bases, with 12 bases left in between.

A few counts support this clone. CDR3 coding DNA: TGTGCCTGGAGTGGGGGGGTAAATGAAAAACTGTTTTTT. This sequence encodes CAWSGGVNEKLFF. This chain uses TRBV30 with TRBJ1-4; perhaps TRBD1 as D (5 bases). Trimming left V 1 base short and J 5 bases short, with 8 bases between. Germline V CDR1 and CDR2: GTSNPN, SVGIG (reference sequence). CDR3 size: 13 residues. The whole variable domain, filled in from reference TRBV30 and TRBJ1-4, reads SQTIHQWPATLVQPVGSPLSLECTVEGTSNPNLYWYRQAAGRGLQLLFYSVGIGQISSEVPQNLSASRPQDRQFILSSKKLLLSDSGFYLCAWSGGVNEKLFFGSGTQLSVL.